This T cell receptor beta chain was found in a study of human T cells and chemical hapten exposure. Study summary: All patients underwent weekly scalp dosing with diphenylcyclopropenone for the full roughly 25-week study. Patch tests applied 0.01% DPC to the upper back and were scored after 6 days.

This clonotype has just a few counts. Library preparation tagged each individual cDNA molecule with a unique molecular identifier. TCRdb ran MiXCR on the RACE reads and lists one entry per CDR3 protein. The profile covers around 200,000 distinct CDR3 sequences, with about 25% appearing a single time and 2.5% taken by the ten largest. Stated time point: patch test 3, about 24 weeks after DPC sensitization. Treatment given: therapeutic diphenylcyclopropenone sensitization with weekly scalp DPC. Sequencing was performed on whole blood, taken in connection with sensitization to the hapten diphenylcyclopropenone (DPC). The TCR originated in a woman aged 40-49 years with alopecia areata. Some clones in this sample may be carry-over from other donors' samples.

In nucleotides, the CDR3 is TGTGCCAGCAGCGAGGGACAGCAAGCGGGGGAGCAGTACTTC. Protein product: CASSEGQQAGEQYF. The rearrangement links TRBV3-1 to TRBJ2-7; possibly TRBD1 or TRBD2 for D (7 bases each). This CDR3 is built from 14 residues. Germline V CDR1 and CDR2: LGHDT, YNNKEL (reference sequence). V lost 5 bases to trimming and J lost 7 bases, with 18 bases between them.